This T cell receptor beta chain was profiled in a study of T cell responses to AZD1222 COVID-19 vaccine. Trimming pared 8 bases from V and 10 bases from J, leaving 15 bases between. CDR3 size: 13 residues. CDR1 and CDR2 from the germline V gene are MNHEY and SVGAGI. This clone appeared a single time. Profiling relied on immunoSEQ multiplex PCR, and the TCRdb table lists in-frame clones only, not all of them. The sample includes 200,000 or so clones, approximately 95% seen only once; the top ten take roughly 0.99%. This receptor was taken from an adult who received the AZD1222 COVID-19 vaccine. Here the sequenced sample was peripheral blood, taken 28 days after the second AZD1222 dose. The chain combines TRBV6-5 with TRBJ1-6; D not certain. The CDR3 is CASSGGVESPLHF. The CDR3 DNA follows: TGTGCCAGCTCGGGCGGGGTGGAATCACCCCTCCACTTT.